Shown below are 16 T cell receptor beta chains from a single sample sequenced in a study of control samples from healthy donors and cancer patients. Sequencing used immunoSEQ multiplex PCR; TCRdb keeps in-frame clones, though not all of them. The sample holds 140,000 or so clones, about 90% seen once. The sample consisted of blood. These receptors all stem from a young man in good health.

The chain recombines TRBV18 with TRBJ1-1; tentatively, D is TRBD1 (6 bases). The ends were cut back, 3 bases at V and 0 bases at J, with 11 bases in the middle. Germline CDR1 KGHSH, CDR2 LQKENI. The length of the CDR3 is 15 residues. The CDR3 region has the DNA TGTGCCAGCTCACCCAGGGACAAAGTGAACACTGAAGCTTTCTTT. This sequence encodes CASSPRDKVNTEAFF.

The chain employs TRBV6-6 and TRBJ2-3; TRBD1 agrees at 8 bases. Looked up from germline, CDR1 is MNHNY and CDR2 is SVGAGI (reference sequence). V was clipped by 5 bases and J by 2 bases; unmatched bases: 9. The CDR3 loop spans 16 amino acids. CDR3 protein: CASSNHGQGLTDTQYF. Here the CDR3 DNA reads TGTGCCAGCAGTAACCACGGACAGGGCCTCACAGATACGCAGTATTTT.

The gene calls are TRBV29-1 and TRBJ2-7; D might be TRBD2 (6 bases). CDR1 is SQVTM, CDR2 ANQGSEA, per germline. V shed 4 bases and J shed 3 bases, with 13 bases lying between them. This CDR3 is 13 amino acids long. CDR3 loop: CSVVGGKDYEQYF. CDR3 coding DNA: TGCAGCGTTGTCGGCGGGAAGGACTACGAGCAGTACTTC.

This clone was detected a few times. The gene calls are TRBV9 and TRBJ1-6, with D unresolved. From germline, CDR1 is SGDLS and CDR2 YYNGEE. This CDR3 is built from 13 residues. Trimming stripped 0 bases from V and 8 bases from J, with 6 bases between. The CDR3 spells CASSVDGDSPLHF. The CDR3 DNA reads TGTGCCAGCAGCGTAGACGGGGATTCACCCCTCCACTTT. Looking up the rest from reference TRBV9 and TRBJ1-6 gives the full variable domain: DSGVTQTPKHLITATGQRVTLRCSPRSGDLSVYWYQQSLDQGLQFLIQYYNGEERAKGNILERFSAQQFPDLHSELNLSSLELGDSALYFCASSVDGDSPLHFGNGTRLTVT.

This clone was seen only once. The CDR3 region is CATSDLATFSYNEQFF. In DNA, the CDR3 is TGTGCCACCAGTGATTTGGCTACCTTCTCCTACAATGAGCAGTTCTTC. This chain joins TRBV24-1 and TRBJ2-1; no clear D. The V gene's germline CDR1 is KGHDR and CDR2 SFDVKD. V was pared by 0 bases and J by 0 bases, with 8 bases between. This CDR3 has 16 amino acids.

J is TRBJ1-1 and V is TRBV3-1 (or the pseudogene TRBV3-2), with D maybe TRBD1 (5 bases). Trimming stripped 5 bases from V and 4 bases from J, with 8 bases between. The germline CDR1 and CDR2 sequences are LGHDT and YNNKEL (reference sequence). The CDR3 is made up of 12 amino acids. The CDR3 here is CASSERGTEAFF. The CDR3 DNA sequence: TGTGCCAGCAGCGAAAGGGGCACTGAAGCTTTCTTT.

The rearrangement links TRBV27 to TRBJ2-7; 10 bases map to TRBD2. The CDR3 runs to 16 residues. Germline V gives CDR1 MNHEY, CDR2 SMNVEV (reference sequence). V trimming: 5 bases; J trimming: 7 bases; junction bases outside the gene matches: 14. CDR3 amino acids: CASSTFMGLAPGEQYF. The CDR3 coding sequence is TGTGCCAGCAGTACCTTCATGGGACTAGCGCCGGGGGAGCAGTACTTC.

V usage is TRBV12-5 and J usage is TRBJ1-5, with 9 bases fitting TRBD1. The V and J ends lost 0 bases and 5 bases, in that order; junction bases with no gene match: 8. Germline loops: CDR1 LGHNT, CDR2 FRNRAP. The CDR3 covers 17 residues. The CDR3 reads CASGLVLDRGDDQPQHF. DNA for the CDR3: TGTGCTAGTGGTTTGGTCCTGGACAGGGGAGATGATCAGCCCCAGCATTTT.

The chain links TRBV9 to TRBJ1-1; TRBD1 is a possible D gene (6 bases). Per germline, CDR1 SGDLS and CDR2 YYNGEE. The V end was cut by 0 bases, the J end by 5 bases, with 11 bases between. The CDR3 is made up of 14 amino acids. The CDR3 sequence is CASSVVGGETEAFF. CDR3 in DNA: TGTGCCAGCAGCGTAGTAGGGGGTGAGACTGAAGCTTTCTTT.

This chain joins TRBV18 and TRBJ1-2; no definite D call. The germline gives CDR1 KGHSH, CDR2 LQKENI. CDR3 length: 13 residues. V was cut by 5 bases and J by 4 bases, with 11 bases left in between. The CDR3 sequence is CASSESNSYGYTF. In nucleotides, the CDR3 is TGTGCCAGCTCAGAAAGTAACAGCTATGGCTACACCTTC.

The gene calls are TRBV7-3 and TRBJ2-2; 8 nucleotides agree with TRBD1. After removal of 7 bases from V and 4 bases from J, the junction contained 8 bases not matched to a gene. From germline, CDR1 is SGHTA and CDR2 FQGTGA. This CDR3 is built from 15 residues. The chain's CDR3 is CASTRTGSGTGELFF. In DNA form, the CDR3 reads TGTGCCAGCACCCGGACAGGGTCGGGCACCGGGGAGCTGTTTTTT.

This clone has only a few counts. V gene TRBV7-6 combines with J gene TRBJ2-2; 7 bases fit TRBD2. The V gene end was trimmed by 4 bases and the J gene end by 0 bases; junction bases not matched to a gene: 20. Germline-derived CDR1 and CDR2 are SGHVS and FNYEAQ. The CDR3 runs to 21 residues. DNA of the CDR3: TGTGCCAGCAGCTCCCACAGTGGCGGGGGAAAGAACGGTCCGAACACCGGGGAGCTGTTTTTT. Its protein product is CASSSHSGGGKNGPNTGELFF.

V gene TRBV9 combines with J gene TRBJ1-1; D not certain. The length of the CDR3 is 16 residues. Trimming stripped 0 bases from V and 0 bases from J, with 12 bases between. Germline lookup yields CDR1 SGDLS and CDR2 YYNGEE. The CDR3 reads CASSVGPASLNTEAFF. The CDR3 nucleotides read TGTGCCAGCAGCGTAGGACCTGCCAGTTTGAACACTGAAGCTTTCTTT.

This clone occurred a few times. Other DNA sequences in the sample encode the same CDR3. The genes are TRBV7-3 and TRBJ2-7; D gene uncertain. CDR3 length: 15 amino acids. The V gene lost 2 bases and the J gene lost 4 bases, with 15 bases spanning the gap. Germline V gives CDR1 SGHTA, CDR2 FQGTGA. In DNA form, the CDR3 reads TGTGCCAGCAGCTTATTACCTGGGCTGGTATACGAGCAGTACTTC. Translating gives CASSLLPGLVYEQYF. The whole variable domain, remainder taken from reference TRBV7-3 and TRBJ2-7, is GAGVSQTPSNKVTEKGKYVELRCDPISGHTALYWYRQSLGQGPEFLIYFQGTGAADDSGLPNDRFFAVRPEGSVSTLKIQRTERGDSAVYLCASSLLPGLVYEQYFGPGTRLTVT.

The chain uses TRBV19 and TRBJ1-5; D ambiguous. V was clipped by 5 bases and J by 3 bases, with 11 bases between them. Germline V gene sequence: CDR1 LNHDA, CDR2 SQIVND (reference sequence). CDR3 length: 14 residues. CDR3 DNA: TGTGCCAGTAGTGGGAGGGCCCACAATCAGCCCCAGCATTTT. Protein sequence: CASSGRAHNQPQHF.

For the CDR3, the DNA is TGTGCCTGGAGTCCGGGACAGGGTCAAAGAAACACCATATATTTT. Translation: CAWSPGQGQRNTIYF. The gene calls are TRBV30 and TRBJ1-3; 9 bases align to TRBD1. V shed 2 bases, J shed 5 bases, and the junction held 7 bases outside the gene matches. The CDR3 has 15 residues. From germline, CDR1 is GTSNPN and CDR2 SVGIG (reference sequence).